These T cell receptor beta chains were read from a single sample in a study of OX40 agonist ivuxolimab in advanced cancers. Profiled with immunoSEQ multiplex PCR; TCRdb holds only in-frame clones, not every one. The sample lists 30,000 to 35,000 clones, about nine tenths occurring once. Here the sequenced sample was CD4+ or CD8+ T cells sorted from blood, taken in a trial of the OX40 agonist ivuxolimab. These receptors all come from an adult with an advanced solid tumor such as melanoma, head and neck, liver or kidney cancer. Each CDR3 is given with its conserved first and last residue. The order of the fields is V gene, J gene, CDR3 protein.

TRBV7-2	TRBJ2-7	CASNPPGTGAPYEQYF
TRBV7-2	TRBJ2-1	CASSLSSGDYNEQFF
TRBV6-5	TRBJ2-7	CASSYAGGLDYEQYF
TRBV11-2	TRBJ2-1	CASSPGGSLNEQFF
TRBV6-1	TRBJ2-7	CASSEGGTYEQYF
TRBV7-9	TRBJ2-1	CASTPGLAGYNEQFF
TRBV11-3	TRBJ2-1	CASSLNTYNEQFF
TRBV1	TRBJ2-7	CTSSPKQLRRLRDHEQYF
TRBV7-8	TRBJ1-2	CASSLAQGSYGYTF
TRBV5-5	TRBJ1-1	CASSLSWTGNTEAFF
TRBV10-3	TRBJ1-3	CAITSPEVGTNTIYF
TRBV5-1	TRBJ2-6	CASSYGTDGANVLTF
TRBV19	TRBJ1-5	CASSIDREKTQHF
TRBV7-3	TRBJ1-3	CASNRRGYSGNTIYF
TRBV10-3	TRBJ2-7	CAISESQPSTGFSYEQYF
TRBV5-5	TRBJ1-1	CASSTGRRRNTEAFF